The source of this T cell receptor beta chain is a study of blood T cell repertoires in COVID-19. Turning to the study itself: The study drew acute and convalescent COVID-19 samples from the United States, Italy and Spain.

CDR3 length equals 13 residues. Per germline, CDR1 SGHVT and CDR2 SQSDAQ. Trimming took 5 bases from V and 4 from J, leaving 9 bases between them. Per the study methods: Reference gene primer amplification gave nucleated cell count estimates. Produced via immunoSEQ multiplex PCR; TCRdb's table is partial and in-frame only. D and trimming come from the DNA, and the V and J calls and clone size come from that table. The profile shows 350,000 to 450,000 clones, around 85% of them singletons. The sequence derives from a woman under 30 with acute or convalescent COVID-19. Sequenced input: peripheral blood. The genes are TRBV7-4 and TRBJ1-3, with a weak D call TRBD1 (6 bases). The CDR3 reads CASSLGGGNTIYF. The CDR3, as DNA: TGTGCCAGCAGCCTTGGGGGCGGAAACACCATATATTTT.